This TCR beta chain originates from a study of regulatory T cells in long-lasting Graves disease. Study-wide results and caveats: Favored usage of TRBV28, TRBJ1-2 and TRBJ2-5 was recorded in persistent disease.

There are 15 residues in the CDR3. The V and J ends lost 5 bases and 2 bases, in that order; junction bases with no gene match: 9. Germline V gene data show CDR1 as SGHTA and CDR2 as FQGNSA. TCR beta libraries were built with iRepertoire HTBI primers and Arm-PCR of CDR3 regions. TCRdb reprocessed the multiplex PCR reads via MiXCR and lists one record per CDR3 protein. The data contain 400,000 or so distinct CDR3 sequences, 20% of them seen just once; the ten biggest clones take up around 21%. This clonotype was counted at least ten times. Its antigen is still unknown. Time point meaning: persistent/refractory GD, antithyroid drugs over 5 years with positive TRAb. Scientists built the TCR library using RNA that was extracted from PBMCs.

The material sequenced was peripheral blood mononuclear cells (PBMCs), taken when the disease was refractory, from a patient treated with antithyroid drugs. The clonotype comes from a female donor with Graves disease. This chain uses TRBV7-2 with TRBJ2-7, with 7 bases matching TRBD1. The CDR3 nucleotides read TGTGCCAGCAGCGAAGGTCCCGGGACAGCCTACGAGCAGTACTTC. It encodes CASSEGPGTAYEQYF.